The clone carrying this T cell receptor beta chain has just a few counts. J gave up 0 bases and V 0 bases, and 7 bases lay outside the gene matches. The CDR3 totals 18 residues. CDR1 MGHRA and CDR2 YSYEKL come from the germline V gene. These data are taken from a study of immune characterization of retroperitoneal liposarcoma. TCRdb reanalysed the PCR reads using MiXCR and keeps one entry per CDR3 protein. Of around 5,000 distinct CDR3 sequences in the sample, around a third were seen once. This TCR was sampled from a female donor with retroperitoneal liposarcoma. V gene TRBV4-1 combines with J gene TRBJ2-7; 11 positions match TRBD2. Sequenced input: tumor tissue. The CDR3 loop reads CASSQEALAGVRSYEQYF. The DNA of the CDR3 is TGCGCCAGCAGCCAAGAGGCACTAGCGGGAGTACGCTCCTACGAGCAGTACTTC.